This T cell receptor beta chain is from a study of shared clonotypes between healthy human individuals. For the study at large: Participating donors consisted of two women and a few men aged 18 to 49. A donor's plate count was three for CD4 naive and three for CD4 memory; CD8 naive had two and CD8 memory one. General study findings and limits: Rarefaction curves obtained for sorted subsets showed sequencing incomplete despite large depth.

The germline CDR1 and CDR2 sequences are SGHAT and FQNNGV. V was pared by 5 bases and J by 5 bases, with 7 bases of the junction left unmatched. The CDR3 sequence is 14 residues long. About this clone: Its target is unknown.

Original handling: With immunoSEQ giving junction-only sequences and no quality scores, filtering differed. Sequencing was performed with immunoSEQ multiplex PCR; in TCRdb, only in-frame clones are kept and a portion is missing. V and J calls and clone size are given by that table; D and trimming were obtained from the DNA. The sample carries about 1 million clones, approximately 76% recorded once. Sequenced input: memory CD4+ T cells sorted from blood. Subset of the sample: CD45RA-negative fraction. This TCR was recovered from a young man in good health. The chain combines TRBV11-2 with TRBJ2-7; 9 bases are shared with TRBD2. The CDR3 spells CASSQRLAGNEQYF. The CDR3 DNA reads as TGTGCCAGCAGCCAAAGGCTAGCGGGGAACGAGCAGTACTTC.